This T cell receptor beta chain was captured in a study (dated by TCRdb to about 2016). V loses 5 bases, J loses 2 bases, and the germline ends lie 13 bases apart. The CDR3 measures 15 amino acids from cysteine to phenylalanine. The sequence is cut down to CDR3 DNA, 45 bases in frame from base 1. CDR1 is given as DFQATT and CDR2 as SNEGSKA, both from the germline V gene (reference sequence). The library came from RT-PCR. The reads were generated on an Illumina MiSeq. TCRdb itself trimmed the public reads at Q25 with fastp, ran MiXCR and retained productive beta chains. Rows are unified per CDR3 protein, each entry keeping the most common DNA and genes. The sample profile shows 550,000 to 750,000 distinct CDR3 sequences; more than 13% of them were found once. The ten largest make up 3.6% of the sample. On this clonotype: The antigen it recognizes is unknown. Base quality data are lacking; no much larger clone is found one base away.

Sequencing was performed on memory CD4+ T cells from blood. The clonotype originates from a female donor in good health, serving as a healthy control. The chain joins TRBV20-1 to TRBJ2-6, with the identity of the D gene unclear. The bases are TGCAGTGCTTTAGTCGGATTTCCTGGGGCCAACGTCCTGACTTTC. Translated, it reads CSALVGFPGANVLTF.